What follows are 5 T cell receptor beta chains derived from one specimen sequenced in a study of blood T cell repertoires in COVID-19. The method was immunoSEQ multiplex PCR; TCRdb's version includes in-frame clones alone and lacks a portion of them. This table holds around 70,000 clones, around 91% found once. Specimen: peripheral blood. The receptors originated from a human donor in a cohort sampled during active COVID-19.

The gene calls are TRBV7-9 and TRBJ2-7; 9 nucleotides line up with TRBD1. V shed 5 bases and J 4 bases; nucleotides not matched to a gene: 9. Germline CDR1 reads SEHNR; CDR2 reads FQNEAQ (reference sequence). The CDR3 has 15 amino acids. The CDR3 DNA reads as TGTGCCAGCAGCCCGCGGACAGGGGTTGTGTACGAGCAGTACTTC. Translated: CASSPRTGVVYEQYF.

The chain carries TRBV5-1 and TRBJ2-7; weak D call: TRBD2 (5 bases). The CDR3 contains 14 residues. V was shortened by 0 bases and J by 2 bases, with 9 bases between the two germline ends. Looked up from germline, CDR1 is SGHRS and CDR2 is YFSETQ. The CDR3 is CASSLAWRTYEQYF. CDR3 in DNA: TGCGCCAGCAGCTTGGCATGGAGGACCTACGAGCAGTACTTC.

The chain carries TRBV3-1 (or the pseudogene TRBV3-2) and TRBJ2-1; 8 bases are a match to TRBD2. J gave up 7 bases and V 0 bases, and 5 bases lay outside the gene matches. CDR1 is LGHDT and CDR2 is YNNKEL in the germline V gene (reference sequence). This CDR3 region has 15 residues. DNA for the CDR3: TGTGCCAGCAGCCAAGACGGGGGGGCGTGGAATGAGCAGTTCTTC. Protein sequence: CASSQDGGAWNEQFF.

This clone came up a few times. The chain recombines TRBV7-9 with TRBJ2-1, with a weak D call TRBD1 (5 bases). The germline CDR1 and CDR2 sequences are SEHNR and FQNEAQ (reference sequence). V was shortened by 4 bases and J by 5 bases, with 21 bases between the two germline ends. The CDR3 is 17 amino acids. The CDR3 reads CASSSVGGAFLNNEQFF. The CDR3 region has the DNA TGTGCCAGCAGCTCCGTAGGTGGGGCCTTCCTTAACAATGAGCAGTTCTTC.

The CDR3 nucleotides read TGTGCCATCAGTGAGAGAAGGGGCCAAGAGACCCAGTACTTC. Translated: CAISERRGQETQYF. The J gene is TRBJ2-5, the V gene TRBV10-3; D may be TRBD1 (5 bases). There are 14 residues in the CDR3. Germline V lookup: CDR1 ENHRY, CDR2 SYGVKD. V dropped 2 bases and J dropped 1 base, with 8 bases sitting between them.